The 9 T cell receptor beta chains reported below all come from one sample, sequenced in a study of CD4 and CD8 cells across lung adenocarcinoma regions. TCRdb re-called the PCR reads with MiXCR, one entry per CDR3 protein. The table records some 23,000 distinct CDR3 sequences, approximately 50% of them present only once. Sequencing was performed on CD8+ T cells from the center of a lung tumor. The receptors originated from a male donor with lung adenocarcinoma. The CD4 and CD8 labels of this study may be unreliable.

The chain joins TRBV12-3 or TRBV12-4 to TRBJ2-7; the match to TRBD2 covers 14 bases. After removal of 7 bases from V and 9 bases from J, the junction contained 14 bases not matched to a gene. This CDR3 contains 16 residues. Written as DNA, the CDR3 is TGTGCCAGCACCGAGGGGGTAGGGACTAGCGGGAGTAGGCAGTACTTC. Translation gives CASTEGVGTSGSRQYF.

This clonotype was seen only a few times. The J gene is TRBJ2-3, the V gene TRBV4-2, with unresolved D. The CDR3 is made up of 15 amino acids. Germline V gives CDR1 LGHNA, CDR2 YNFKEQ. The ends were cut back, 4 bases at V and 6 bases at J, with 17 bases in the middle. CDR3 in amino acids: CASSPPSTTSDTQYF. As DNA, the CDR3 is TGTGCCAGCAGCCCCCCCTCTACGACCTCTGATACGCAGTATTTT.

A word on this clonotype: The junction departs from the called germline gene at one end, perhaps through a read error. The V and J genes are TRBV10-2 and TRBJ2-3, with 7 bases aligning to TRBD1. CDR3 size: 14 residues. CDR1 is WSHSY and CDR2 is SAAADI in the germline V gene. The CDR3, as DNA: TGCGGCAGCACGGGGAGAGGGGGCACAAACACGCAGTATTTT. Its protein is CGSTGRGGTNTQYF.

In regard to this clonotype: A junction boundary mismatches the germline segment, possibly from a read error. The rearrangement joins TRBV4-1 to TRBJ2-3; TRBD2 might be the D (6 bases). CDR1 and CDR2 (germline): MGHRA, YSYEKL. The CDR3 length is 17 residues. The CDR3 DNA reads as TGCGCCAGCAGCCGAGTTATGTCGCGGGGAGCCACAGACACGCAGTATTTT. This translates into CASSRVMSRGATDTQYF.

This clonotype was observed once. CDR3 DNA: TGTGCCAGCAGTAGACAGCTTCATTCACCCCTCCACTTT. Its protein product is CASSRQLHSPLHF. The V and J genes are TRBV6-1 and TRBJ1-6; a possible D gene is TRBD1 (5 bases). Germline values: CDR1 MNHNS, CDR2 SASEGT. The CDR3 has 13 residues. V lost 5 bases, J lost 8 bases, and 10 bases lay in between.

The chain links TRBV6-5 to TRBJ2-1; 14 bases line up with TRBD2. Germline CDR1 reads MNHEY; CDR2 reads SVGAGI. The V and J ends lost 2 bases and 9 bases, in that order; junction bases with no gene match: 0. The CDR3 length is 14 residues. The CDR3 here is CASSYGTSGSEQFF. DNA of the CDR3: TGTGCCAGCAGTTACGGGACTAGCGGGAGTGAGCAGTTCTTC.

The genes are TRBV5-1 and TRBJ2-3; TRBD2 matches 8 bases. Germline V CDR1 and CDR2: SGHRS, YFSETQ. V gave up 0 bases and J gave up 5 bases; unmatched junction bases: 2. The CDR3 spans 14 residues. The CDR3 nucleotides are TGCGCCAGCAGCTTGGCGGGGGGGGGAGATACGCAGTATTTT. The encoded protein is CASSLAGGGDTQYF.

Concerning this clonotype: One end of the junction fails to match germline, which may point to a read error. V gene TRBV12-3 or TRBV12-4 combines with J gene TRBJ2-4, with D perhaps matching TRBD1 or TRBD2 (5 bases each). The CDR3 covers 15 residues. This chain's CDR3 is CGSSSGLGAKNTQYF. The CDR3 coding sequence is TGTGGCAGCAGTTCGGGGCTGGGAGCCAAAAACACTCAGTACTTC.

This clonotype has ten or more counts. The chain links TRBV5-1 to TRBJ2-1; 7 bases line up with TRBD1. The J call may be incorrect, as the DNA end agrees better with TRBJ2-7. CDR1 and CDR2 from the germline V gene are SGHRS and YFSETQ. The CDR3 totals 15 residues. CDR3 sequence reads: CASSLTSGQPYEQYF. The DNA of the CDR3 is TGCGCCAGCAGCTTAACTTCGGGACAGCCCTACGAGCAGTACTTC.